This T cell receptor (beta chain) was captured in a study of neoadjuvant anti-PD-1 for oral cavity cancer. This table comes from immunoSEQ multiplex PCR, and its TCRdb copy is limited to in-frame clones, with some not included. The sample lists fewer than 90,000 clones; roughly 84% were seen once. The CDR3 loop spans 11 amino acids. Trimming pared 2 bases from V and 5 bases from J, leaving 6 bases between. Germline V gene sequence: CDR1 DFQATT, CDR2 SNEGSKA (reference sequence). Sample time point: after neoadjuvant nivolumab, at surgical resection. The chain is built from TRBV20-1 and TRBJ2-5; D is unclear. The TCR comes from a person between 40 and 79 years old with oral cavity squamous cell carcinoma. The sequenced sample was PBMCs, obtained after nivolumab (anti-PD-1) treatment. The CDR3 here is CSARFTETQYF. CDR3 nucleotides: TGCAGTGCTAGATTTACGGAGACCCAGTACTTC.